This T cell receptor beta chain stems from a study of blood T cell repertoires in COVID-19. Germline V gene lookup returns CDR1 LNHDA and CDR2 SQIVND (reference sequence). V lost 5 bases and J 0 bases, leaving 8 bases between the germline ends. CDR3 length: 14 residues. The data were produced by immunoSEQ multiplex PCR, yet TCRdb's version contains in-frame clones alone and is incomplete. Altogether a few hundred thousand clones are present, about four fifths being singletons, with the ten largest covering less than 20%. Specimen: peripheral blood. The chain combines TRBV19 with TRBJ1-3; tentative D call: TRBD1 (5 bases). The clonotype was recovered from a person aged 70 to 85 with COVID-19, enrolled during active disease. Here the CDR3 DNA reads TGTGCCAGTAGTCGACAGAACTCTGGAAACACCATATATTTT. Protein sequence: CASSRQNSGNTIYF.